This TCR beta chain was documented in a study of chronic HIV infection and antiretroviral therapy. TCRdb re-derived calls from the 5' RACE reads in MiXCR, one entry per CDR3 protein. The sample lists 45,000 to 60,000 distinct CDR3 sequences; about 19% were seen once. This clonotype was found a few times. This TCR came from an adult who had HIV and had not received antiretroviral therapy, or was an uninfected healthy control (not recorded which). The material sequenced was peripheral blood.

CDR3: CASSFRAIQDTQYF. The CDR3 nucleotides read TGTGCCAGCAGTTTCCGGGCCATACAGGATACGCAGTATTTT. This chain uses TRBV28 with TRBJ2-3; D not resolved. With 3 bases removed from V and 6 bases from J, the gap between germline ends came to 13 bases. Per the germline V gene, CDR1 is MDHEN and CDR2 is SYDVKM. The CDR3 contains 14 residues.